This note documents a single T cell receptor beta chain sequence. The participants were between roughly 18 and 89 years old and came from 24 US areas. Participants reported their clinical history, and cohort assignment relied on those reports. Cohort 3 donors were reported recovered after two negative PCRs, clearance, or symptom resolution. CDR3 size: 15 residues. V lost 4 bases and J 4 bases, leaving 11 bases between the germline ends. The germline gives CDR1 SGHTA, CDR2 FQGNSA. This record comes from a study of blood T cell repertoires in COVID-19. Generated by immunoSEQ multiplex PCR, the TCRdb table keeps only in-frame clones and is missing some. The sample holds more than 250,000 clones, 87% seen once.

Sequencing was carried out using PBMCs or T cells enriched from blood (not recorded which). V usage is TRBV7-2 and J usage is TRBJ1-6; D might be TRBD1 (6 bases). The TCR comes from a woman aged 25-40 years who had recovered from COVID-19. The CDR3 sequence: CASSSLGQYNSPLHF. The CDR3, as DNA: TGTGCCAGCAGCTCGCTTGGACAGTATAATTCACCCCTCCACTTT.